A single T cell receptor (beta chain) is shown here with its context. Enrolled during active infection, Seattle patients were then followed longitudinally. The germline V gene has CDR1 KGHSH and CDR2 LQKENI. There are 14 residues in the CDR3. J was trimmed by 5 bases and V by 3 bases; bases with no gene match: 6. The record originates from a study of blood T cell repertoires in COVID-19. The method was immunoSEQ multiplex PCR; TCRdb's version includes in-frame clones alone and lacks a portion of them. The repertoire holds 95,000 to 150,000 clones, with nearly 90% as singletons. What was sequenced was peripheral blood. The chain combines TRBV18 with TRBJ1-2; 7 bases fit TRBD1. The receptor's source is a woman aged 55 to 70 with COVID-19, enrolled during active disease. In nucleotides, the CDR3 is TGTGCCAGCTCACCGATGGACAGGCTATATGGCTACACCTTC. Residues: CASSPMDRLYGYTF.